Listed below are T cell receptor beta chains from one sample, sequenced in a study of blood T cell repertoires in COVID-19. This table comes from immunoSEQ multiplex PCR, and its TCRdb copy is limited to in-frame clones, with some not included. The data contain some 200,000 clones, around four fifths of them singletons. Source material: peripheral blood. The receptors originated from a woman at least 80 years old with COVID-19, enrolled during active disease. Both conserved end residues are part of each CDR3. The D gene is left open where the match is weak. Not every row has a clone size; where given, it reads once, few, many or a size class.

D | J | size | V | CDR3
. | TRBJ1-2 | . | TRBV28 | CASSFGGLDYGYTF
TRBD1 | TRBJ1-2 | . | TRBV28 | CASRQDRDYGYTF
. | TRBJ1-2 | . | TRBV9 | CASSPTNYRTYGYTF
. | TRBJ2-1 | once | TRBV30 | CAWSVSGAEQFF
TRBD2 | TRBJ2-2 | . | TRBV10-3 | CAISDLAANTGELFF
. | TRBJ2-1 | . | TRBV6-5 | CGTIQYSYNEQFF
. | TRBJ1-1 | few | TRBV20-1 | CSESGNTEAFF
TRBD1 | TRBJ1-2 | . | TRBV28 | CASRRQGVDYGYTF
. | TRBJ1-3 | few | TRBV2 | CALAGWKSSGNTIYF
. | TRBJ1-1 | . | TRBV18 | CASSPSGNTEAFF
TRBD2 | TRBJ2-1 | . | TRBV6-5 | CASSFRTSGAYNEQFF
. | TRBJ2-7 | . | TRBV4-2 | CASSQDLGVEQYF
. | TRBJ1-5 | . | TRBV5-4 | CASSRGWGPNQPQHF
. | TRBJ2-3 | few | TRBV21-1 | CASTPRPSGSTDTQYF
. | TRBJ1-1 | . | TRBV28 | CASSLTGLNTEAFF
. | TRBJ1-2 | . | TRBV27 | CASSSLEGYGYTF
. | TRBJ1-1 | . | TRBV28 | CASSSTGFMNTEAFF
TRBD1 | TRBJ1-4 | once | TRBV4-1 | CASSRTGTGNEKLFF
. | TRBJ1-6 | . | TRBV12-2 | CASRRLERGNSPLHF
TRBD1 | TRBJ2-7 | . | TRBV7-2 | CASSTTGTGNYEQYF
TRBD1 | TRBJ1-1 | . | TRBV5-6 | CASSHGGTGDTEAFF
. | TRBJ1-2 | once | TRBV19 | CASSISTGGYTF
TRBD1 | TRBJ2-7 | once | TRBV4-1 | CASSQDRGQGYEQYF
TRBD1 | TRBJ2-7 | . | TRBV30 | CAWELGGQGYEQYF